This TCR beta chain appears in the sequencing data of a study of shared clonotypes between healthy human individuals. Whole-study results and caveats: The rarefaction results pointed to incomplete sorted-subset sequencing despite large depth.

All donors were healthy HIV-negative adults lacking recent acute infections or vaccinations. Sequencing used immunoSEQ multiplex PCR; TCRdb keeps in-frame clones, though not all of them. The sample records 1.6 million or so clones, 96% being singletons. V shed 4 bases and J shed 6 bases, with 10 bases lying between them. Germline CDR1 reads SGHNT; CDR2 reads YENEEA. The CDR3 loop spans 13 amino acids. This clone occurred once. The antigen remains undetermined. Sequenced: naive CD4+ T cells sorted from blood. Stated subset: CD45RA+ positively selected. The source of this sequence is a young man in good health. V is TRBV11-3 and J is TRBJ1-3; no clear D gene. Here the CDR3 DNA reads TGTGCCAGCAGCTCCGGTTTCGAAAACACCATATATTTT. Translating it yields CASSSGFENTIYF.